This TCR beta chain appears in the sequencing data of a study of CD8 T cells in ankylosing spondylitis. Study-level findings and limits: Clones linked with disease were CD8+ and fairly uncommon in the peripheral blood. A motif of eight highly homologous TCR beta variants was seen as apparently characteristic of ankylosing spondylitis blood.

In TCRdb, the 5' RACE reads were re-called with MiXCR into one record per CDR3 protein. The sample has 160,000 or so distinct CDR3 sequences; just over 9.5% are singletons. CDR3 length: 13 residues. Germline V CDR1 and CDR2: LGHDT, YNNKEL (reference sequence). After removal of 4 bases from V and 6 bases from J, the junction contained 4 bases not matched to a gene. This clonotype was seen a few times. The target antigen is unknown. This chain uses TRBV3-1 with TRBJ2-7; 9 bases are shared with TRBD1. The material sequenced was blood, either unsorted or a sorted T cell fraction (not recorded which). The TCR originated in a female donor with ankylosing spondylitis or in good health (not recorded which). The CDR3 here is CASSLRQGVEQYF. The DNA for the CDR3 is TGTGCCAGCAGCCTAAGACAGGGGGTCGAGCAGTACTTC.